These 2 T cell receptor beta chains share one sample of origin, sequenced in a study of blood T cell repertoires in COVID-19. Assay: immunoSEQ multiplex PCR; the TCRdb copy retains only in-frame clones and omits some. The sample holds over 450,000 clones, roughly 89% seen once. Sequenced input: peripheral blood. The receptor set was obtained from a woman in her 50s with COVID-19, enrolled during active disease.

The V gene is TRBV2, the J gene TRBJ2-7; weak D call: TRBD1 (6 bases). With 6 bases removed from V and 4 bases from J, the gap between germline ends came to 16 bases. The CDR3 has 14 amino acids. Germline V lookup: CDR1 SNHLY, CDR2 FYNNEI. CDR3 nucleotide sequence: TGTGCCAGCAGCCGGGCATACAGGGATTACGAGCAGTACTTC. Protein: CASSRAYRDYEQYF.

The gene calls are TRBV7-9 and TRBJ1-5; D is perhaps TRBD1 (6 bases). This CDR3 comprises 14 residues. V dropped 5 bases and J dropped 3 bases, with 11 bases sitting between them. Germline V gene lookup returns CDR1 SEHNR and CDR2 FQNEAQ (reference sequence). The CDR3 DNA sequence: TGTGCCAGCAGCCCCAGGGGAAACAATCAGCCCCAGCATTTT. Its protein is CASSPRGNNQPQHF.